This T cell receptor beta chain derives from a study of TIL therapy for anti-PD-1-resistant metastatic lung cancer. The overall study: Four tumors were EGFR-mutant and two were ALK-rearranged. Tumors carried a median about 1.6 non-synonymous mutations per megabase. Study conclusions and caveats: TIL cultures after expansion showed higher clonality and lower diversity than baseline tumor (median about 6% vs 30%).

The CDR3 sequence is 15 residues long. Germline V CDR1 and CDR2: SGHTA, FQGNSA. Trimming pared 1 base from V and 1 base from J, leaving 10 bases between. The immunoSEQ assay was v3. The method was immunoSEQ multiplex PCR; TCRdb's version includes in-frame clones alone and lacks a portion of them. The table has under 100,000 clones, just over 65% seen once. Documented time point: pre-treatment sample, taken before nivolumab and TIL therapy. Most excised metastases sampled were pleural nodules or supraclavicular lymph nodes. Patients were adults with stage 4 NSCLC. This clone was detected once. Its antigen is as yet unknown.

The chain is built from TRBV7-2 and TRBJ1-2; TRBD1 is a possible D gene (5 bases). The sequence derives from a person aged 25 to 80 with non-small cell lung cancer. Sequences were derived from tumor tissue, sampled at baseline. The CDR3 loop is CASSLVSQGNYGYTF. Here the CDR3 DNA reads TGTGCCAGCAGCTTAGTGTCCCAGGGTAACTATGGCTACACCTTC.